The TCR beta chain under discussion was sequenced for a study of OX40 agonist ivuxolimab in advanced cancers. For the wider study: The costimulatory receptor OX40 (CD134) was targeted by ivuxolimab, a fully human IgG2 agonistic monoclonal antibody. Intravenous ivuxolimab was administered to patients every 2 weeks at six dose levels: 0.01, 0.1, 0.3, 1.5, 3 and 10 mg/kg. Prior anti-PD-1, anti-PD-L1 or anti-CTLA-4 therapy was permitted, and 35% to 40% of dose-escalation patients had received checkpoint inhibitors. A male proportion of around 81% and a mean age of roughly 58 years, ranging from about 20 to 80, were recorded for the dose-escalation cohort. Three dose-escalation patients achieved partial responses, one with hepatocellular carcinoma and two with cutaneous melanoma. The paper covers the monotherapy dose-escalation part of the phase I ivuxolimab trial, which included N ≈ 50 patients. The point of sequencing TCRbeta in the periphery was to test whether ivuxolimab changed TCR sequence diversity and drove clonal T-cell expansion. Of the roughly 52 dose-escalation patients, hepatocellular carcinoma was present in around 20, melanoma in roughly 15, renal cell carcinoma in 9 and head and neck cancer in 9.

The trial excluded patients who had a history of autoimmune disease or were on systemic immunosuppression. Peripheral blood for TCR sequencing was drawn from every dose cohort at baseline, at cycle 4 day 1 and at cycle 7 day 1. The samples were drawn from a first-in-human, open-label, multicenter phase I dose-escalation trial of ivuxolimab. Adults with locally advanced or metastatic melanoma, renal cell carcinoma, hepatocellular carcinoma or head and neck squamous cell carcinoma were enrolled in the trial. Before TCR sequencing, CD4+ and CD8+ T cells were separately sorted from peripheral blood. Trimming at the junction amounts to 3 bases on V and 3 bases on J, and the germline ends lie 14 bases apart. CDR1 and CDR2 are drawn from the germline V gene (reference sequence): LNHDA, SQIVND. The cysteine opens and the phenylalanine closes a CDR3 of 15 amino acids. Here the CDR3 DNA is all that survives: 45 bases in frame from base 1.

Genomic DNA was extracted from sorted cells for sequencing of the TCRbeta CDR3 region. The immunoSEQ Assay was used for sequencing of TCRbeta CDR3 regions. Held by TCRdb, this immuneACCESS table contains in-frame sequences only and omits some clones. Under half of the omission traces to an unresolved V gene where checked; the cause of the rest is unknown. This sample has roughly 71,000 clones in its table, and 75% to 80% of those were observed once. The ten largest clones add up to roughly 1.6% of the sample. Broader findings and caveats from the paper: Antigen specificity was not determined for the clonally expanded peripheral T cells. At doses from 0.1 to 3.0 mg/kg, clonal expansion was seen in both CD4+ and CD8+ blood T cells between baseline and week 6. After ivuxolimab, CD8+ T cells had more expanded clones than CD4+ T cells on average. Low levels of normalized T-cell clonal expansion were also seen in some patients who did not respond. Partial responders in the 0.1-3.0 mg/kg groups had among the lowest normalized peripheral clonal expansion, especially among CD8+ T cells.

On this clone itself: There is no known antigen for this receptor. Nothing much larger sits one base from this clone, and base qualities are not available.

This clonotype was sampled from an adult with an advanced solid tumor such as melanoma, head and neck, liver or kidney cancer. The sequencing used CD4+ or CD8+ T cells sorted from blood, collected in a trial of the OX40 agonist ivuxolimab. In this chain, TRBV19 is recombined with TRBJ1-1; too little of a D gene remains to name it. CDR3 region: CASSINGMRDTEAFF. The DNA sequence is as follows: TGTGCCAGTAGTATCAATGGAATGCGGGACACTGAAGCTTTCTTT.